This TCR beta chain was obtained from a study of blood T cell repertoires in COVID-19. The germline V gene has CDR1 LGHNA and CDR2 YNFKEQ. The CDR3 is 17 amino acids. Trimming removed 0 bases at V and 0 bases at J, with 9 bases between. Profiled with immunoSEQ multiplex PCR; TCRdb holds only in-frame clones, not every one. The sample contains 200,000 or so clones, around three quarters of which appear only once. Sequencing input: peripheral blood. The sequence came from a man in his sixties with active or convalescent COVID-19. The rearrangement links TRBV4-2 to TRBJ2-6, with D tentatively TRBD1 (6 bases). The CDR3 spells CASSQEDSISGANVLTF. The CDR3 coding sequence is TGTGCCAGCAGCCAAGAGGACAGTATCTCTGGGGCCAACGTCCTGACTTTC.